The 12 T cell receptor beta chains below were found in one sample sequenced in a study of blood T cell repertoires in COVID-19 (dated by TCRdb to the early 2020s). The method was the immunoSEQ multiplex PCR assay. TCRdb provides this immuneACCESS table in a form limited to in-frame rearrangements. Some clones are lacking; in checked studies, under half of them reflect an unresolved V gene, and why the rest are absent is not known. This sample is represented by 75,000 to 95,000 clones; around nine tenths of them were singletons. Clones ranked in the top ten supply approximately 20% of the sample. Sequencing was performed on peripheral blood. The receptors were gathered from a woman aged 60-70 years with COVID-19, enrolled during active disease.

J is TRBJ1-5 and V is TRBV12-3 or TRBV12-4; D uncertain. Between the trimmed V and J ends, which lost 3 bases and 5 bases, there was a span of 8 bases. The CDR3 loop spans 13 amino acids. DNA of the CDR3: TGTGCCAGCAGTTTGGAGGCGGATCAGCCCCAGCATTTT. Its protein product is CASSLEADQPQHF.

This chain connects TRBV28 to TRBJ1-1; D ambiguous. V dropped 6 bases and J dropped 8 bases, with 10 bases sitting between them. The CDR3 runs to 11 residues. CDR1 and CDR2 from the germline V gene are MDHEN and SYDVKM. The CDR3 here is CASRYYNEAFF. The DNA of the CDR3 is TGTGCCAGCAGGTACTATAACGAAGCTTTCTTT.

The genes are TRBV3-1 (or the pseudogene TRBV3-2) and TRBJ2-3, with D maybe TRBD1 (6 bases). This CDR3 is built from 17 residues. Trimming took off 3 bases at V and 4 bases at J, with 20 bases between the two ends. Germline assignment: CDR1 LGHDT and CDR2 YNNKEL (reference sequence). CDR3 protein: CASSHVALQGAADTQYF. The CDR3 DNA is TGTGCCAGCAGCCACGTAGCGCTACAGGGTGCAGCAGATACGCAGTATTTT.

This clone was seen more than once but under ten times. The CDR3, as DNA: TGTGCCAGCAGCACCGGGGAGGGGGTCTCTGGCTACACCTTC. Translation: CASSTGEGVSGYTF. J is TRBJ1-2 and V is TRBV7-6, with a weak D call TRBD1 (6 bases). CDR1 and CDR2 from the germline V gene are SGHVS and FNYEAQ. This CDR3 has 14 amino acids. V lost 5 bases and J lost 7, with 17 bases in between.

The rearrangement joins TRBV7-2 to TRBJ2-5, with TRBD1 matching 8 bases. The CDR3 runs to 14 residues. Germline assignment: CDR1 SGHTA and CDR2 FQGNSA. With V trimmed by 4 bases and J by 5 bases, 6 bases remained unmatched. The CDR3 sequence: CASSSLDRAETQYF. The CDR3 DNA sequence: TGTGCCAGCAGCTCCTTGGACAGGGCCGAGACCCAGTACTTC.

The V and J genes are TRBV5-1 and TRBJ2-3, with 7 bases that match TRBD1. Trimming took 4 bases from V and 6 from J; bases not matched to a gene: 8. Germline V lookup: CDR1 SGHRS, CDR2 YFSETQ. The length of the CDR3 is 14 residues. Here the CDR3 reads CASSVEQGLDTQYF. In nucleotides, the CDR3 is TGCGCCAGCAGCGTTGAACAGGGGCTGGATACGCAGTATTTT.

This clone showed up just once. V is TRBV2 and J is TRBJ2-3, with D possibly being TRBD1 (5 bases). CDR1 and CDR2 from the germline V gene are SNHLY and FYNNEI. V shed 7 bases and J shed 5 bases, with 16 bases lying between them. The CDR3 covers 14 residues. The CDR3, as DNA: TGTGCCAGCACCGCCCTAGTAACAGGAGATACGCAGTATTTT. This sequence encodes CASTALVTGDTQYF.

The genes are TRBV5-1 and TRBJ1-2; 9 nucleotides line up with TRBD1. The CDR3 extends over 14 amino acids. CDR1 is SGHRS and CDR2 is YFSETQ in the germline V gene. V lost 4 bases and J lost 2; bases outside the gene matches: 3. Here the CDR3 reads CASSGGQGNYGYTF. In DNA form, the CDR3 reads TGCGCCAGCAGCGGGGGACAGGGCAACTATGGCTACACCTTC.

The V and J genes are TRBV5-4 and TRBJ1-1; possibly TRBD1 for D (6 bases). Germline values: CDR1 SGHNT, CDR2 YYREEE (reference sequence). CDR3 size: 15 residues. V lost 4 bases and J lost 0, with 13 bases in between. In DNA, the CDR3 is TGTGCCAGCAGCACAACTCGACAGGTGAACACTGAAGCTTTCTTT. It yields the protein CASSTTRQVNTEAFF.

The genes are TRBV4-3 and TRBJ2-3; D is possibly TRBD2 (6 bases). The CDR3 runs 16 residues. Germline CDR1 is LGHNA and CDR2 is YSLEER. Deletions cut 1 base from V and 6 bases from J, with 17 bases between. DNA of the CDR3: TGCGCCAGCAGCCAAGGGAGGGGTAGTGGCGCGGATACGCAGTATTTT. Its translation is CASSQGRGSGADTQYF.

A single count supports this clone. CDR3 DNA sequence: TGCGCTACCCGGGACAGGGGTTATAGCAATCAGCCCCAGCATTTT. Protein product: CATRDRGYSNQPQHF. This chain connects TRBV23-1 to TRBJ1-5, with TRBD1 matching over 10 bases. TRBV23-1 is identified as an open reading frame with a role that is uncertain. The CDR3 sequence is 15 residues long.

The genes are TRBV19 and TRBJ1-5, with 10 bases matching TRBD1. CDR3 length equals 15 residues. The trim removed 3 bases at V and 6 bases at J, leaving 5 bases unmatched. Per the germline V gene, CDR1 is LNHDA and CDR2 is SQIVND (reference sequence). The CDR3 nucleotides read TGTGCCAGTAGTATGACAGGGGGCAGTGGTCAGCCCCAGCATTTT. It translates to CASSMTGGSGQPQHF.